These 30 T cell receptor beta chains were all obtained from the same sample, sequenced in a study of T cell repertoires in cytomegalovirus infection. TCRdb reanalysed the reads using MiXCR and keeps one entry per CDR3 protein. The sample records about 190,000 distinct CDR3 sequences, approximately 30% being singletons. Source material: PBMCs. The receptors originated from a human donor in good health (CMV status not recorded). Some clones in this sample may be carry-over from other donors' samples.

J is TRBJ1-1 and V is TRBV5-1; possible D gene TRBD1, 6 bases. The germline V and J ends were trimmed by 0 bases and 7 bases, with 16 bases remaining between them. The CDR3 totals 15 residues. CDR1 is SGHRS and CDR2 is YFSETQ in the germline V gene. CDR3 sequence reads: CASSLDGRGPGEAFF. CDR3 bases: TGCGCCAGCAGCTTGGATGGTCGGGGGCCTGGTGAAGCTTTCTTT.

In this sample, this clonotype turned up a few times. The chain joins TRBV14 to TRBJ2-7, with a weak D call TRBD1 (6 bases). CDR1 SGHDN and CDR2 FVKESK come from the germline V gene. V was clipped by 1 base and J by 6 bases, with 10 bases between them. The CDR3 has 13 residues. In DNA form, the CDR3 reads TGTGCCAGCAGCCAAGTTACAGGGAGCGAGCAGTACTTC. It is translated as CASSQVTGSEQYF.

The chain uses TRBV19 and TRBJ2-2, with 7 bases that match TRBD1. This CDR3 is 13 amino acids long. Germline V gene lookup returns CDR1 LNHDA and CDR2 SQIVND (reference sequence). J was trimmed by 3 bases and V by 10 bases; bases with no gene match: 5. CDR3 in amino acids: CATTGRDTGELFF. DNA for the CDR3: TGTGCCACGACAGGGCGTGACACCGGGGAGCTGTTTTTT.

This clonotype was detected only a few times. This chain connects TRBV7-2 to TRBJ1-2; weak D call: TRBD1 (5 bases). Germline V gene lookup returns CDR1 SGHTA and CDR2 FQGNSA. V lost 6 bases, J lost 8 bases, and 19 bases lay in between. CDR3 size: 14 residues. The CDR3 region is CASSRAGRGIGYTF. CDR3 in DNA: TGTGCCAGCAGTCGCGCAGGGAGGGGAATAGGCTACACCTTC.

The rearrangement joins TRBV5-1 to TRBJ2-7; 9 positions match TRBD1. Germline CDR1 SGHRS, CDR2 YFSETQ. The trim removed 0 bases at V and 2 bases at J, leaving 3 bases unmatched. The CDR3 extends over 15 amino acids. The CDR3 nucleotides are TGCGCCAGCAGCTTGGAGGGACAGGGAACCTACGAGCAGTACTTC. Amino acids: CASSLEGQGTYEQYF.

V and J are TRBV7-3 and TRBJ1-1, with D possibly being TRBD1 (5 bases). Germline-derived CDR1 and CDR2 are SGHTA and FQGTGA. The CDR3 loop spans 14 amino acids. Trimming shortened V by 3 bases and J by 1 base, and 9 bases separated the two germline ends. The CDR3 protein is CASSFQGTNTEAFF. The CDR3 DNA sequence: TGTGCCAGCAGCTTCCAGGGTACGAACACTGAAGCTTTCTTT.

The V and J genes are TRBV5-1 and TRBJ2-3, with no clear D. Looked up from germline, CDR1 is SGHRS and CDR2 is YFSETQ. The V and J ends lost 3 bases and 5 bases respectively, with 10 bases between them. The CDR3 has 13 amino acids. This chain's CDR3 is CASSSGPIDTQYF. CDR3 DNA sequence: TGCGCCAGCAGCTCCGGACCCATAGATACGCAGTATTTT.

A few counts support this clonotype. The V and J genes are TRBV12-3 or TRBV12-4 and TRBJ1-2; TRBD1 aligns across 7 bases. V lost 10 bases, J lost 0 bases, and 5 bases stayed unmatched. The CDR3 length is 13 residues. The CDR3 spells CAINRGANYGYTF. The CDR3 DNA follows: TGTGCCATCAACAGGGGCGCTAACTATGGCTACACCTTC.

This clonotype was found a few times. The chain carries TRBV6-8 and TRBJ2-3; TRBD2 agrees at 8 bases. Germline V gene sequence: CDR1 MNHGY, CDR2 SAAAGT. With V trimmed by 6 bases and J by 5 bases, 10 bases remained unmatched. The CDR3 length is 15 residues. The CDR3 loop is CASRASGGREDTQYF. Written as DNA, the CDR3 is TGTGCCAGCAGGGCCTCGGGGGGGCGTGAAGATACGCAGTATTTT.

The chain links TRBV7-4 to TRBJ2-7; D is uncertain. Germline V lookup: CDR1 SGHVT, CDR2 SQSDAQ. The CDR3 length is 15 residues. Trimming stripped 1 base from V and 7 bases from J, with 17 bases between. The CDR3 spells CASSLGPTQMGEQYF. DNA for the CDR3: TGTGCCAGCAGCTTAGGCCCCACTCAAATGGGTGAGCAGTACTTC. The full variable domain, rest sourced from reference TRBV7-4 and TRBJ2-7, is GAGVSQSPRYKVAKRGRDVALRCDSISGHVTLYWYRQTLGQGSEVLTYSQSDAQRDKSGRPSGRFSAERPERSVSTLKIQRTEQGDSAVYLCASSLGPTQMGEQYFGPGTRLTVT.

Only a few counts were recorded for this clonotype. The chain couples TRBV3-1 to TRBJ1-4; TRBD1 is a possible D gene (5 bases). Per germline, CDR1 LGHDT and CDR2 YNNKEL (reference sequence). V lost 4 bases and J lost 0, with 6 bases in between. This CDR3 has 14 residues. The CDR3 reads CASSRGTTNEKLFF. CDR3 DNA sequence: TGTGCCAGCAGCCGGGGGACAACTAATGAAAAACTGTTTTTT.

This clonotype has just a few counts. The chain employs TRBV11-2 and TRBJ2-7; 7 nucleotides match TRBD1. The V gene's germline CDR1 is SGHAT and CDR2 FQNNGV. Trimming cost V 5 bases and J 1 base; bases outside gene matches: 8. This CDR3 contains 15 residues. The CDR3: CASSPRQGPSYEQYF. For the CDR3, the DNA is TGTGCCAGCAGCCCGCGACAGGGACCTTCCTACGAGCAGTACTTC.

This clonotype was counted between two and nine times. The chain couples TRBV6-2 or TRBV6-3 to TRBJ2-3, with D possibly matching TRBD2 (6 bases). CDR1 and CDR2 (germline): MNHEY, SVGEGT. The V end was cut by 6 bases, the J end by 4 bases, with 14 bases between. The CDR3 length is 14 residues. The CDR3 spells CASSAGRSADTQYF. CDR3 DNA: TGTGCCAGCAGCGCGGGACGGTCTGCAGATACGCAGTATTTT.

In this sample, this clonotype turned up a few times. CDR3 amino acids: CASNNPTGSGEQFF. The CDR3 region has the DNA TGTGCCAGCAACAACCCGACAGGGTCAGGAGAGCAGTTCTTC. The chain carries TRBV6-2 or TRBV6-3 and TRBJ2-1; 7 bases fit TRBD1. The germline CDR1 and CDR2 sequences are MNHEY and SVGEGT. V dropped 7 bases and J dropped 10; count of bases not matched to a gene: 13. This CDR3 is 14 amino acids long.

The gene calls are TRBV7-9 and TRBJ1-6; D is undetermined. The CDR3 runs to 14 residues. Trimming removed 2 bases from V and 7 bases from J, with 9 bases in between. CDR1 is SEHNR, CDR2 FQNEAQ, per germline (reference sequence). The CDR3 region has the DNA TGTGCCAGCAGCTTAAAACAAAACAATTCACCCCTCCACTTT. Its translation is CASSLKQNNSPLHF.

This clonotype was seen only a few times. The chain has TRBV2 and TRBJ2-5; 7 nucleotides line up with TRBD2. The CDR3 contains 12 residues. V shed 6 bases and J 5 bases; nucleotides not matched to a gene: 3. Looked up from germline, CDR1 is SNHLY and CDR2 is FYNNEI. Here the CDR3 DNA reads TGTGCCAGCAGCGGGGAGGGGGAGACCCAGTACTTC. Its translation: CASSGEGETQYF.

This clonotype came up a few times. The chain is built from TRBV29-1 and TRBJ1-1; D is undetermined. The germline gives CDR1 SQVTM, CDR2 ANQGSEA. The ends were cut back, 7 bases at V and 0 bases at J, with 3 bases in the middle. The CDR3 covers 10 residues. CDR3 bases: TGCAGCGGAATGAACACTGAAGCTTTCTTT. Encoded protein: CSGMNTEAFF.

This clonotype came up many times. This chain connects TRBV7-2 to TRBJ1-2, with TRBD1 identical over 9 bases. The CDR3 has 14 residues. The junction had 8 bases not matched to a gene; V was cut back by 8 bases and J by 4 bases. Germline values: CDR1 SGHTA, CDR2 FQGNSA. The CDR3 DNA reads as TGTGCCAGCTGGGAGGGACAGGGATCCTATGGCTACACCTTC. As protein: CASWEGQGSYGYTF.

CDR3 loop: CASSSGQPNTGELFF. The DNA for the CDR3 is TGTGCCAGCAGTTCGGGACAGCCGAACACCGGGGAGCTGTTTTTT. This rearrangement joins TRBV12-3 or TRBV12-4 to TRBJ2-2, with 7 nucleotides matching TRBD1. CDR3 length: 15 residues. Trimming removed 4 bases from V and 0 bases from J; junction bases left unmatched: 2.

In DNA form, the CDR3 reads TGTGCCAGCAGGAGACAGGGTGGGACGAACACTGAAGCTTTCTTT. It translates to CASRRQGGTNTEAFF. The chain employs TRBV7-9 and TRBJ1-1, with 7 bases identical to TRBD1. J was trimmed by 1 base and V by 6 bases; bases with no gene match: 8. Germline V CDR1 and CDR2: SEHNR, FQNEAQ (reference sequence). This CDR3 has 15 residues.

The chain recombines TRBV7-8 with TRBJ1-5, with TRBD1 matching 7 bases. V shed 4 bases, J shed 6 bases, and the junction held 9 bases outside the gene matches. CDR1 and CDR2 from the germline V gene are SGHVS and FQNEAQ. The CDR3 has 15 residues. The CDR3 protein is CASSSREGAGQPQHF. The CDR3 bases are TGTGCCAGCAGCTCCCGGGAGGGGGCGGGTCAGCCCCAGCATTTT.

The chain combines TRBV14 with TRBJ1-6; D is unresolved. Germline CDR1 reads SGHDN; CDR2 reads FVKESK. V lost 0 bases and J 6 bases, leaving 3 bases between the germline ends. The CDR3 spans 13 residues. Here the CDR3 DNA reads TGTGCCAGCAGCCAAGATCCTAATTCACCCCTCCACTTT. Its protein product is CASSQDPNSPLHF.

This chain uses TRBV12-3 or TRBV12-4 with TRBJ1-1; 7 positions agree with TRBD1. The CDR3 runs 12 residues. Trimming removed 5 bases from V and 9 bases from J; junction bases left unmatched: 6. The CDR3 DNA sequence: TGTGCCAGCAGTAAGACAGGGTCGCAAGCTTTCTTT. It encodes CASSKTGSQAFF.

The chain carries TRBV20-1 and TRBJ2-3; tentatively, D is TRBD2 (5 bases). Between the trimmed V and J ends, which lost 6 bases and 2 bases, there was a span of 9 bases. Germline V gene lookup returns CDR1 DFQATT and CDR2 SNEGSKA (reference sequence). The CDR3 runs to 12 residues. The CDR3 sequence is CSARLPTDTQYF. The CDR3 DNA follows: TGCAGTGCCCGACTACCCACAGATACGCAGTATTTT.

The genes are TRBV6-2 or TRBV6-3 and TRBJ2-7; D is unresolved. Germline-derived CDR1 and CDR2 are MNHEY and SVGEGT. Trimming removed 5 bases at V and 5 bases at J, with 7 bases between. The CDR3 is made up of 11 amino acids. The CDR3 is CASSLSHEQYF. In DNA, the CDR3 is TGTGCCAGCAGTCTTTCCCACGAGCAGTACTTC.

This chain's CDR3 is CASSGTAGQGPQHSGNTIYF. CDR3 sequence (DNA): TGTGCCAGCAGTGGCACCGCGGGACAGGGGCCCCAACACTCTGGAAACACCATATATTTT. This sequence joins TRBV2 and TRBJ1-3; TRBD1 matches at 10 bases. The J segment lost 0 bases and the V segment lost 4 bases, leaving 15 bases of the junction unmatched. Germline V gene data show CDR1 as SNHLY and CDR2 as FYNNEI. The CDR3 has 20 amino acids. Based on the CDR3 plus reference TRBV2 and TRBJ1-3, the full variable domain is EPEVTQTPSHQVTQMGQEVILRCVPISNHLYFYWYRQILGQKVEFLVSFYNNEISEKSEIFDDQFSVERPDGSNFTLKIRSTKLEDSAMYFCASSGTAGQGPQHSGNTIYFGEGSWLTVV.

This clonotype was seen only once. The chain uses TRBV11-2 and TRBJ2-1; no firm D call. This CDR3 region has 13 residues. CDR1 and CDR2 (germline): SGHAT, FQNNGV. V dropped 5 bases and J dropped 9 bases, with 14 bases sitting between them. The CDR3 sequence is CASSRMGWAEQFF. CDR3 sequence (DNA): TGTGCCAGCAGCCGCATGGGGTGGGCTGAGCAGTTCTTC.

This chain uses TRBV5-1 with TRBJ2-1; D could derive from TRBD1 or TRBD2 (5 bases each). Germline CDR1 SGHRS, CDR2 YFSETQ. The CDR3 sequence is 14 residues long. With 2 bases removed from V and 6 bases from J, the gap between germline ends came to 12 bases. CDR3 coding DNA: TGCGCCAGCAGCTTCCCAGGGAGACCCAATGAGCAGTTCTTC. Its translation is CASSFPGRPNEQFF.

This clonotype was picked up one time. This could be a read error, since a much larger clone is one nucleotide away. The V and J genes are TRBV7-2 and TRBJ2-2; D is uncertain. This CDR3 has 16 amino acids. Germline CDR1 and CDR2: SGHTA and FQGNSA. The CDR3 sequence is CASSLYIPPNTVELFF. Here the CDR3 DNA reads TGTGCCAGCAGCTTATACATTCCACCGAACACCGTGGAGCTGTTTTTT.

The rearrangement uses TRBV20-1 and TRBJ2-5; D tentatively reads TRBD1 or TRBD2 (5 bases each). The length of the CDR3 is 13 residues. Germline V gives CDR1 DFQATT, CDR2 SNEGSKA (reference sequence). V lost 6 bases to trimming and J lost 3 bases, with 14 bases between them. The CDR3 reads CSAPGPGEETQYF. The CDR3 region has the DNA TGCAGTGCCCCGGGGCCAGGAGAAGAGACCCAGTACTTC.